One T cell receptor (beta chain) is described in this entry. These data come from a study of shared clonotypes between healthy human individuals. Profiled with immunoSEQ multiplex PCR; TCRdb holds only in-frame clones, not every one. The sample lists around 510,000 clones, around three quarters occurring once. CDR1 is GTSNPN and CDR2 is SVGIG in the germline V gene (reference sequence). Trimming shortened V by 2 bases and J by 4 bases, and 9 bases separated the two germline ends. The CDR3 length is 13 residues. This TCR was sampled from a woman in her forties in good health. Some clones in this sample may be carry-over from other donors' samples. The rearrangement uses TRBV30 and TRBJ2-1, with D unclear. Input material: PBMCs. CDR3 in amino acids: CAWSSATYNEQFF. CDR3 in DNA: TGTGCCTGGAGTTCAGCTACATACAATGAGCAGTTCTTC.